A single sample gave rise to the 21 T cell receptor beta chains below, sequenced in a study of human T cells and chemical hapten exposure. The time point: pre-sensitization, week 0. Indicated treatment: therapeutic diphenylcyclopropenone sensitization with weekly scalp DPC. A single record per CDR3 protein comes from TCRdb applying MiXCR to the RACE reads. The table has under 400,000 distinct CDR3 sequences, about 5.1% seen once; the top ten hold around 2.6%. The sample here was whole blood, taken in connection with sensitization to the hapten diphenylcyclopropenone (DPC). These receptors were collected from a woman aged 45 to 65 with alopecia areata. Some clones in this sample may be carry-over from other donors' samples.

The sample holds a few counts of this clonotype. The chain carries TRBV5-6 and TRBJ2-7, with TRBD2 matching over 12 bases. This CDR3 comprises 16 residues. V was pared by 3 bases and J by 4 bases, with 8 bases of the junction left unmatched. Germline assignment: CDR1 SGHDT and CDR2 YYEEEE. CDR3 nucleotides: TGTGCCAGCAGCTCAGAAATGACTAGCGGGAGATACGAGCAGTACTTC. This translates into CASSSEMTSGRYEQYF.

The rearrangement joins TRBV7-2 to TRBJ1-4; 10 bases align to TRBD1. The V segment lost 4 bases and the J segment 8 bases; nucleotides outside the gene matches: 4. Per the germline V gene, CDR1 is SGHTA and CDR2 is FQGNSA. This CDR3 region has 14 residues. CDR3 coding DNA: TGTGCCAGCAGCTCGGGACAGGGGACGGAAAAACTGTTTTTT. Protein sequence: CASSSGQGTEKLFF. The full variable domain, with the rest looked up from reference TRBV7-2 and TRBJ1-4, is GAGVSQSPSNKVTEKGKDVELRCDPISGHTALYWYRQSLGQGLEFLIYFQGNSAPDKSGLPSDRFSAERTGGSVSTLTIQRTQQEDSAVYLCASSSGQGTEKLFFGSGTQLSVL.

In this sample, this clonotype turned up a few times. J is TRBJ1-1 and V is TRBV21-1; the table gives TRBD1 as D, unverified against the DNA. TRBV21-1 is marked as a pseudogene. The length of the CDR3 is 21 residues. The CDR3 spells CASSRRGSSGGNQSLHTEAFF. In DNA, the CDR3 is TGTGCCAGCAGCCGCAGAGGAAGTTCAGGGGGAAATCAATCGTTGCACACTGAAGCTTTCTTT.

The sample holds a few counts of this clonotype. This chain links TRBV5-4 with TRBJ2-2; D gene ambiguous. This CDR3 has 14 amino acids. V was shortened by 0 bases and J by 3 bases, with 6 bases between the two germline ends. CDR1 and CDR2 from the germline V gene are SGHNT and YYREEE (reference sequence). The CDR3 sequence: CASSLERYTGELFF. As DNA, the CDR3 is TGTGCCAGCAGCTTGGAGCGTTACACCGGGGAGCTGTTTTTT.

This clonotype appeared many times. The chain carries TRBV7-9 and TRBJ2-3; D gene uncertain. Germline values: CDR1 SEHNR, CDR2 FQNEAQ (reference sequence). CDR3 length: 12 residues. Trimming removed 5 bases at V and 5 bases at J, with 8 bases between. In DNA form, the CDR3 reads TGTGCCAGCAGCGGAGACGGAGATACGCAGTATTTT. Translation gives CASSGDGDTQYF.

This clonotype was counted at least ten times. At one end, the junction sequence differs from germline, possibly due to a read error. In DNA form, the CDR3 reads TGTGCCAGGAGGGGGGGATTGAACACTGAAGCTTTCTTT. It codes for CARRGGLNTEAFF. This chain joins TRBV30 and TRBJ1-1, with a possible D match to TRBD1 (6 bases). Germline assignment: CDR1 GTSNPN and CDR2 SVGIG (reference sequence). The CDR3 covers 13 residues.

Only a few counts were recorded for this clonotype. The chain employs TRBV11-2 and TRBJ2-1, with a tentative D call TRBD1 (5 bases). Trimming pared 5 bases from V and 4 bases from J, leaving 24 bases between. CDR1 and CDR2 (germline): SGHAT, FQNNGV. The CDR3 consists of 18 residues. In nucleotides, the CDR3 is TGTGCCAGCAGCCCAGAACAGGATTCGAGAGCTATTTACAATGAGCAGTTCTTC. It translates to CASSPEQDSRAIYNEQFF.

The chain employs TRBV28 and TRBJ1-4; TRBD1 matches at 12 bases. Germline CDR1 is MDHEN and CDR2 is SYDVKM. The CDR3 runs 15 residues. V dropped 4 bases and J dropped 10; count of bases not matched to a gene: 7. The CDR3 sequence is CASSSSGTGGGKLFF. CDR3 in DNA: TGTGCCAGCAGTTCCTCCGGGACAGGGGGCGGAAAACTGTTTTTT.

This clonotype was detected many times. The chain couples TRBV6-5 to TRBJ1-1, with D perhaps matching TRBD1 (6 bases). The CDR3 is 14 amino acids. CDR1 is MNHEY and CDR2 is SVGAGI in the germline V gene. Trimming took off 11 bases at V and 1 base at J, with 17 bases between the two ends. CDR3 sequence reads: CAARTGQRNTEAFF. CDR3 DNA: TGTGCCGCCCGAACAGGACAGCGGAACACTGAAGCTTTCTTT.

This clonotype has a count of ten or more. The chain has TRBV9 and TRBJ2-6, with D tentatively TRBD1 or TRBD2 (6 bases each). The length of the CDR3 is 15 residues. Per the germline V gene, CDR1 is SGDLS and CDR2 is YYNGEE. Trimming took 7 bases from V and 0 from J, leaving 11 bases between them. CDR3 loop: CASSKGGSGANVLTF. CDR3 bases: TGTGCCAGCTCAAAGGGGGGCTCTGGGGCCAACGTCCTGACTTTC.

This clonotype was counted a single time. A read error is possible here, since a much larger clone lies one base away. The gene calls are TRBV27 and TRBJ1-4; D perhaps matches TRBD1 (6 bases). With 4 bases removed from V and 8 bases from J, the gap between germline ends came to 17 bases. There are 15 residues in the CDR3. Per germline, CDR1 MNHEY and CDR2 SMNVEV (reference sequence). The CDR3 DNA reads as TGTGCCAGCAGTTCATCCCGGGGGCTTGGGGAAAAACTGTTTTTT. Its translation is CASSSSRGLGEKLFF.

The rearrangement uses TRBV5-1 and TRBJ2-7; D is possibly TRBD2 (6 bases). This CDR3 is built from 15 residues. Germline-derived CDR1 and CDR2 are SGHRS and YFSETQ. With 3 bases removed from V and 6 bases from J, the gap between germline ends came to 19 bases. DNA for the CDR3: TGCGCCAGCAGCTGGGAGAGGAGGGCCGCAGGCGAGCAGTACTTC. Protein product: CASSWERRAAGEQYF.

This clonotype was seen a few times. The V call is TRBV28, the J call TRBJ2-1, with 7 bases matching TRBD2. Looked up from germline, CDR1 is MDHEN and CDR2 is SYDVKM. This CDR3 spans 10 amino acids. CDR3 loop: CAAGVRGQFF. The CDR3 DNA sequence: TGTGCGGCGGGGGTTCGAGGGCAGTTCTTC.

This clonotype was recorded at least ten times. The CDR3 region is CSAGQSANYGYTF. The CDR3 DNA is TGCAGTGCCGGACAGTCAGCTAACTATGGCTACACCTTC. The gene calls are TRBV20-1 and TRBJ1-2; TRBD1 is a possible D gene (6 bases). Trimming pared 6 bases from V and 0 bases from J, leaving 11 bases between. The CDR3 has 13 residues. Germline CDR1 reads DFQATT; CDR2 reads SNEGSKA (reference sequence).

This clonotype was recorded many times. The gene calls are TRBV7-2 and TRBJ2-2; D possibly corresponds to TRBD1 (6 bases). Germline values: CDR1 SGHTA, CDR2 FQGNSA. The CDR3 is 14 residues long. Trimming left V 3 bases short and J 6 bases short, with 11 bases between. CDR3 amino acids: CASSFNRAAGELFF. The CDR3 nucleotides read TGTGCCAGCAGCTTTAACAGGGCGGCCGGGGAGCTGTTTTTT.

This clonotype has ten or more counts. This chain joins TRBV5-1 and TRBJ1-1; D is ambiguous. V dropped 0 bases and J dropped 5 bases, with 11 bases sitting between them. The CDR3 sequence is 14 residues long. Germline loops: CDR1 SGHRS, CDR2 YFSETQ. The CDR3 spells CASSLGVGRTEAFF. CDR3 coding DNA: TGCGCCAGCAGCTTGGGAGTGGGGAGGACTGAAGCTTTCTTT.

The chain uses TRBV20-1 and TRBJ2-7; 8 positions match TRBD1. The CDR3 loop spans 15 amino acids. Germline V gives CDR1 DFQATT, CDR2 SNEGSKA (reference sequence). The trim removed 4 bases at V and 4 bases at J, leaving 12 bases unmatched. The CDR3 spells CSAITLTGQGYEQYF. Written as DNA, the CDR3 is TGCAGTGCTATCACCCTTACTGGACAGGGATACGAGCAGTACTTC.

This clonotype came up many times. This chain links TRBV12-3 or TRBV12-4 with TRBJ2-3; 9 bases match TRBD1. Unmatched junction bases numbered 0, after V lost 6 bases and J lost 5 bases. CDR3 length: 12 residues. CDR3 nucleotide sequence: TGTGCCAGCAGGGGACAGGGAGATACGCAGTATTTT. Its translation is CASRGQGDTQYF.

The chain recombines TRBV10-3 with TRBJ2-7; no firm D call. The CDR3 covers 11 residues. Trimming removed 11 bases from V and 9 bases from J, with 17 bases in between. Germline V gives CDR1 ENHRY, CDR2 SYGVKD. DNA of the CDR3: TGTGCCGTAAAGAAACACGACCGGCAGTACTTC. It codes for CAVKKHDRQYF.

The chain joins TRBV12-3 or TRBV12-4 to TRBJ2-1; no clear D gene. Trimming took off 7 bases at V and 7 bases at J, with 23 bases between the two ends. The CDR3 is 16 amino acids. CDR3 sequence (DNA): TGTGCCAGCATTCCCGGGTCGAACATAATGGGGAATGAGCAGTTCTTC. This sequence encodes CASIPGSNIMGNEQFF.

This clonotype occurred many times. The chain links TRBV28 to TRBJ1-5; D is undetermined. The CDR3 length is 14 residues. Germline CDR1 MDHEN, CDR2 SYDVKM. Trimming stripped 7 bases from V and 1 base from J, with 11 bases between. The CDR3 DNA sequence: TGTGCCAGCATGGTGGGTGCGAGCAATCAGCCCCAGCATTTT. It yields the protein CASMVGASNQPQHF.